The 32 T cell receptor beta chains listed next were all sequenced from one sample in a study of CXCR3-negative and CXCR3-positive naive CD8 T cells. Study-wide points: Against CXCR3-negative naive cells, CXCR3-positive naive cells showed more hydrophobic TRB CDR3s.

The TRB cDNA libraries were prepared by 5' RACE with UMI labels. From the 5' RACE reads, TCRdb lists one entry per CDR3 protein and no DNA. Recorded here are 60,000 to 70,000 distinct CDR3 sequences; the top ten clones represent approximately 0.72%. These receptors are not linked to any known antigen. The sequencing sample was made of naive CXCR3+ CD8+ T cells from blood. Subset meaning: CD45RO-CCR7+CD27+CD95- naive CD8+ T cells expressing CXCR3 (TNR3+). These receptors all come from a human donor in good health. Some clones in this sample may be carry-over from other donors' samples.

V usage is TRBV29-1 and J usage is TRBJ2-3; TCRdb lists TRBD1, though no DNA is available to test this call. CDR1 and CDR2 (germline): SQVTM, ANQGSEA. This CDR3 spans 15 amino acids. The CDR3 spells CSAQRDRVNTDTQYF.

V and J are TRBV5-6 and TRBJ2-2; TCRdb's D gene call, TRBD2, goes unchecked for lack of DNA. The germline gives CDR1 SGHDT, CDR2 YYEEEE. The CDR3 consists of 15 residues. The CDR3 here is CASSYLSGSTGELFF.

This chain uses TRBV20-1 with TRBJ2-2; the TCRdb D gene call, TRBD1, has no DNA to confirm it. Germline V gene data show CDR1 as DFQATT and CDR2 as SNEGSKA (reference sequence). There are 16 residues in the CDR3. CDR3 protein: CSARVIGAGGAGELFF.

The rearrangement links TRBV6-2 or TRBV6-3 to TRBJ2-3; TCRdb returns TRBD2, unconfirmable since there is no DNA. Germline-derived CDR1 and CDR2 are MNHEY and SVGEGT. The CDR3 runs 16 residues. CDR3 loop: CASSYTPGLPYDTQYF.

CDR3 loop: CASSLTGLPTRYEQYF. The rearrangement joins TRBV7-9 to TRBJ2-7; TCRdb proposes TRBD2, but this gene call is untestable without DNA. The CDR3 sequence is 16 residues long. Looked up from germline, CDR1 is SEHNR and CDR2 is FQNEAQ (reference sequence).

The chain joins TRBV6-5 to TRBJ2-5; TCRdb proposes TRBD2, but this gene call is untestable without DNA. There are 14 residues in the CDR3. CDR1 and CDR2 (germline): MNHEY, SVGAGI. CDR3 protein: CASSMTSGLETQYF.

The V gene is TRBV7-2, the J gene TRBJ2-7; checking the TCRdb D call of TRBD2 is not possible without DNA. Germline V gives CDR1 SGHTA, CDR2 FQGNSA. The CDR3 sequence is 13 residues long. CDR3 protein: CASSFSQTYEQYF.

The chain recombines TRBV6-2 or TRBV6-3 with TRBJ2-6. This CDR3 is built from 17 residues. Looked up from germline, CDR1 is MNHEY and CDR2 is SVGEGT. The CDR3 sequence is CASSYPTGNSGANVLTF.

The chain carries TRBV7-2 and TRBJ2-3; TCRdb's D call, TRBD1, is unchecked because there is no DNA. CDR1 is SGHTA, CDR2 FQGNSA, per germline. The CDR3 sequence is 15 residues long. This CDR3 reads CACSPGTGSTDTQYF. The complete variable domain, with remaining parts taken from reference TRBV7-2 and TRBJ2-3, reads GAGVSQSPSNKVTEKGKDVELRCDPISGHTALYWYRQSLGQGLEFLIYFQGNSAPDKSGLPSDRFSAERTGGSVSTLTIQRTQQEDSAVYLCACSPGTGSTDTQYFGPGTRLTVL.

The chain has TRBV7-6 and TRBJ2-1. This CDR3 is 13 amino acids long. The germline gives CDR1 SGHVS, CDR2 FNYEAQ. The CDR3: CASSLAVGNEQFF.

The chain uses TRBV19 and TRBJ2-7; with no DNA, the TCRdb D assignment of TRBD1 cannot be verified. Germline lookup yields CDR1 LNHDA and CDR2 SQIVND (reference sequence). There are 15 residues in the CDR3. CDR3 residues: CASSISRTATYEQYF.

The chain has TRBV7-2 and TRBJ2-2; TCRdb proposes TRBD2, but this gene call is untestable without DNA. The CDR3 is 15 residues long. Germline V gives CDR1 SGHTA, CDR2 FQGNSA. The CDR3 loop is CASSLDRAPTGELFF.

The chain joins TRBV9 to TRBJ1-6. The length of the CDR3 is 12 residues. Germline V gene lookup returns CDR1 SGDLS and CDR2 YYNGEE. This CDR3 reads CASQGSNSPLHF. Looking up the rest from reference TRBV9 and TRBJ1-6 gives the full variable domain: DSGVTQTPKHLITATGQRVTLRCSPRSGDLSVYWYQQSLDQGLQFLIQYYNGEERAKGNILERFSAQQFPDLHSELNLSSLELGDSALYFCASQGSNSPLHFGNGTRLTVT.

The CDR3 reads CASSNRGQSYEQYF. The chain couples TRBV6-2 or TRBV6-3 to TRBJ2-7; TCRdb reports TRBD1, a call that lacks DNA to check it against. CDR1 MNHEY and CDR2 SVGEGT come from the germline V gene. CDR3 length: 14 amino acids.

This rearrangement joins TRBV6-6 to TRBJ1-1. The CDR3 extends over 19 amino acids. CDR1 MNHNY and CDR2 SVGAGI come from the germline V gene (reference sequence). The CDR3 is CASSYSIRNQNRLSTEAFF.

The chain is built from TRBV19 and TRBJ1-1; the D call from TCRdb, TRBD1, cannot be confirmed without DNA. The CDR3 extends over 14 amino acids. Germline-derived CDR1 and CDR2 are LNHDA and SQIVND (reference sequence). The CDR3 is CASSWTVLDTEAFF.

The chain joins TRBV29-1 to TRBJ2-7. This CDR3 comprises 11 residues. Germline lookup yields CDR1 SQVTM and CDR2 ANQGSEA. The CDR3 is CSVVGDNEQYF.

The chain recombines TRBV12-3 or TRBV12-4 with TRBJ1-5; TCRdb proposes TRBD1, but this gene call is untestable without DNA. CDR3 length: 14 residues. The CDR3 sequence is CASSKDRGNQPQHF.

The chain is built from TRBV10-3 and TRBJ2-7. The V gene's germline CDR1 is ENHRY and CDR2 SYGVKD. The CDR3 totals 15 residues. CDR3 amino acids: CAISELGERSYEQYF.

The V call is TRBV28, the J call TRBJ1-1; TCRdb's D call, TRBD1, is unchecked because there is no DNA. The V gene's germline CDR1 is MDHEN and CDR2 SYDVKM. The CDR3 has 14 amino acids. CDR3: CASSFRGGNTEAFF.

V usage is TRBV29-1 and J usage is TRBJ1-1. Germline-derived CDR1 and CDR2 are SQVTM and ANQGSEA. This CDR3 region has 12 residues. CDR3 sequence reads: CSVVGQNTEAFF.

The CDR3 region is CASTGQTRIHEQYF. V usage is TRBV10-1 and J usage is TRBJ2-7; TCRdb lists TRBD1, though no DNA is available to test this call. The CDR3 is 14 amino acids. The germline V gene has CDR1 WNHNN and CDR2 SYGVQD (reference sequence).

This rearrangement joins TRBV14 to TRBJ2-1; TCRdb picks TRBD1, but there is no DNA to check that call. The CDR3 is made up of 17 amino acids. Germline assignment: CDR1 SGHDN and CDR2 FVKESK. CDR3 amino acids: CASSYSDPRTGFHEQFF.

The V and J genes are TRBV19 and TRBJ2-4. Germline V CDR1 and CDR2: LNHDA, SQIVND (reference sequence). There are 14 residues in the CDR3. CDR3 in amino acids: CASSIRLAENIQYF. The entire variable domain, with the rest obtained from reference TRBV19 and TRBJ2-4, is as follows: DGGITQSPKYLFRKEGQNVTLSCEQNLNHDAMYWYRQDPGQGLRLIYYSQIVNDFQKGDIAEGYSVSREKKESFPLTVTSAQKNPTAFYLCASSIRLAENIQYFGAGTRLSVL.

J is TRBJ1-2 and V is TRBV27; TCRdb returns TRBD1, unconfirmable since there is no DNA. Germline CDR1 reads MNHEY; CDR2 reads SMNVEV (reference sequence). The CDR3 covers 15 residues. Here the CDR3 reads CASSFGQGANYGYTF.

The chain uses TRBV7-9 and TRBJ2-5. Germline values: CDR1 SEHNR, CDR2 FQNEAQ (reference sequence). The CDR3 contains 14 residues. This chain's CDR3 is CASSFDLYQETQYF.

The rearrangement uses TRBV29-1 and TRBJ2-7; TCRdb gives TRBD2 as the D gene, but with no DNA this cannot be confirmed. Germline lookup yields CDR1 SQVTM and CDR2 ANQGSEA. The CDR3 has 16 residues. The CDR3 sequence: CSVEDRRQRGVYEQYF.

The rearrangement links TRBV7-6 to TRBJ2-1; the D gene TCRdb calls, TRBD1, cannot be checked with no DNA. CDR1 and CDR2 from the germline V gene are SGHVS and FNYEAQ. This CDR3 is 16 amino acids long. The CDR3 sequence: CASSHQSGGGYNEQFF.

CDR3 in amino acids: CASSLFSNNEQFF. This rearrangement joins TRBV5-5 to TRBJ2-1. The CDR3 length is 13 residues. CDR1 is SGHKS, CDR2 YYEKEE, per germline (reference sequence). Full variable domain (outside the CDR3, taken from reference TRBV5-5 and TRBJ2-1): DAGVTQSPTHLIKTRGQQVTLRCSPISGHKSVSWYQQVLGQGPQFIFQYYEKEERGRGNFPDRFSARQFPNYSSELNVNALLLGDSALYLCASSLFSNNEQFFGPGTRLTVL.

The rearrangement links TRBV7-2 to TRBJ2-7; absent DNA, TCRdb's TRBD1 call cannot be checked. The CDR3 totals 16 residues. The V gene's germline CDR1 is SGHTA and CDR2 FQGNSA. The CDR3 here is CASSLEGTGGFYEQYF. Looking up the rest from reference TRBV7-2 and TRBJ2-7 gives the full variable domain: GAGVSQSPSNKVTEKGKDVELRCDPISGHTALYWYRQSLGQGLEFLIYFQGNSAPDKSGLPSDRFSAERTGGSVSTLTIQRTQQEDSAVYLCASSLEGTGGFYEQYFGPGTRLTVT.

This rearrangement joins TRBV4-3 to TRBJ2-6. The CDR3 consists of 15 residues. Germline lookup yields CDR1 LGHNA and CDR2 YSLEER. CDR3 protein: CAISLGVSGANVLTF.

The chain is built from TRBV12-3 or TRBV12-4 and TRBJ2-1; checking the TCRdb D call of TRBD1 is not possible without DNA. The CDR3 runs 16 residues. The chain's CDR3 is CASSTPGQGAYNEQFF.